A single sample gave rise to the 9 T cell receptor beta chains below, sequenced in a study of response to subunit inactivated influenza vaccine. TCRdb ran MiXCR on the RT-PCR reads and lists one entry per CDR3 protein. The sample yields hundreds of thousands of distinct CDR3 sequences, less than 25% seen once. Material: PBMCs from blood, obtained approximately 20 months after vaccination. All receptors come from a man aged 45 to 75 who received an inactivated influenza vaccine.

This clonotype was counted between two and nine times. V is TRBV3-1 and J is TRBJ1-5; 7 nucleotides line up with TRBD1. Germline V gene lookup returns CDR1 LGHDT and CDR2 YNNKEL (reference sequence). The CDR3 covers 14 residues. V lost 3 bases to trimming and J lost 2 bases; unmatched junction nucleotides: 1. The CDR3 protein is CASSHTGGNQPQHF. CDR3 bases: TGTGCCAGCAGCCATACAGGGGGCAATCAGCCCCAGCATTTT.

The chain is built from TRBV2 and TRBJ1-1, with D perhaps matching TRBD1 (5 bases). Germline V gene sequence: CDR1 SNHLY, CDR2 FYNNEI. This CDR3 has 14 amino acids. The V end was cut by 7 bases, the J end by 7 bases, with 19 bases between. The CDR3 DNA reads TGTGCCAGCATGGGGACCTATTCCGCCCGTGAAGCTTTCTTT. Translation gives CASMGTYSAREAFF.

This chain uses TRBV6-1 with TRBJ1-5; D might be TRBD1 (5 bases). CDR3 length: 13 amino acids. With 3 bases removed from V and 7 bases from J, the gap between germline ends came to 10 bases. The germline gives CDR1 MNHNS, CDR2 SASEGT. The CDR3 DNA reads as TGTGCCAGCAGTGAGGCGGGGGGGCAGCCCCAGCATTTT. Translation: CASSEAGGQPQHF.

The chain uses TRBV29-1 and TRBJ2-3, with 11 bases fitting TRBD2. CDR3 length: 13 amino acids. The V and J ends lost 1 base and 6 bases, in that order; junction bases with no gene match: 0. Germline CDR1 is SQVTM and CDR2 is ANQGSEA. Written as DNA, the CDR3 is TGCAGCGTTGAAGGGACTAGCGGGGATACGCAGTATTTT. This encodes CSVEGTSGDTQYF.

V and J are TRBV5-1 and TRBJ1-1; 8 nucleotides align to TRBD1. Trimming at V came to 4 bases and at J to 10 bases, leaving 9 bases not matched to a gene. The V gene's germline CDR1 is SGHRS and CDR2 YFSETQ. The CDR3 totals 13 residues. The CDR3 spells CASSTTGEEGAFF. The CDR3 coding sequence is TGCGCCAGCAGCACGACAGGGGAGGAGGGAGCTTTCTTT.

This clonotype occurred many times. The CDR3 spells CSVSENSNQPQHF. Written as DNA, the CDR3 is TGCAGCGTTTCAGAAAATAGCAATCAGCCCCAGCATTTT. This chain joins TRBV29-1 and TRBJ1-5; D is unclear. Germline V gives CDR1 SQVTM, CDR2 ANQGSEA. V was trimmed by 5 bases and J by 0 bases, leaving 8 bases between them. The CDR3 is made up of 13 amino acids.

This clonotype turned up a few times. The chain employs TRBV5-1 and TRBJ2-2; TRBD1 is a possible D gene (6 bases). This CDR3 region has 15 residues. V dropped 1 base and J dropped 2 bases, with 9 bases sitting between them. Germline V lookup: CDR1 SGHRS, CDR2 YFSETQ. The CDR3 nucleotides read TGCGCCAGCAGCTTGACGGACAGAAACACCGGGGAGCTGTTTTTT. Protein product: CASSLTDRNTGELFF.

The table lists this clonotype with a few counts. The CDR3 region is CASSPLPGQGYNEQFF. The CDR3 DNA reads TGTGCCAGCAGCCCGCTCCCGGGACAGGGATACAATGAGCAGTTCTTC. The chain uses TRBV5-6 and TRBJ2-1; 9 nucleotides match TRBD1. V lost 4 bases to trimming and J lost 4 bases; unmatched junction nucleotides: 9. CDR1 and CDR2 from the germline V gene are SGHDT and YYEEEE. The CDR3 length is 16 residues. Based on the CDR3 plus reference TRBV5-6 and TRBJ2-1, the full variable domain is DAGVTQSPTHLIKTRGQQVTLRCSPKSGHDTVSWYQQALGQGPQFIFQYYEEEERQRGNFPDRFSGHQFPNYSSELNVNALLLGDSALYLCASSPLPGQGYNEQFFGPGTRLTVL.

This clonotype came up a few times. The CDR3 sequence: CASSIGATNQPQHF. In DNA form, the CDR3 reads TGTGCCAGTAGTATCGGAGCGACGAATCAGCCCCAGCATTTT. The rearrangement joins TRBV19 to TRBJ1-5; D call uncertain. The CDR3 loop spans 14 amino acids. Trimming pared 3 bases from V and 4 bases from J, leaving 10 bases between. Germline-derived CDR1 and CDR2 are LNHDA and SQIVND (reference sequence).